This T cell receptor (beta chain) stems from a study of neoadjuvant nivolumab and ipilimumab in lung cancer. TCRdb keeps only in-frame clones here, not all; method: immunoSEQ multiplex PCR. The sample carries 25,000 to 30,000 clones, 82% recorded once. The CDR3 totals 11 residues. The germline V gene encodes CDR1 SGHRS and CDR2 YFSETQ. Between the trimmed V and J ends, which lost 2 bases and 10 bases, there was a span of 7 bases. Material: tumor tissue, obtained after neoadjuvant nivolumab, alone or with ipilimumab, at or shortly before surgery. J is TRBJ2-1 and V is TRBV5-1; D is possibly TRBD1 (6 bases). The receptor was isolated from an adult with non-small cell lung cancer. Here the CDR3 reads CASSFQGEQFF. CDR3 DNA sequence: TGCGCCAGCAGCTTTCAGGGGGAGCAGTTCTTC.